Listed below are T cell receptor beta chains from one sample, sequenced in a study of blood T cell repertoires in COVID-19. Clones were sequenced by immunoSEQ multiplex PCR, and TCRdb holds only the in-frame ones, with some missing. The data contain 160,000 or so clones, approximately 90% of them singletons. The source material was peripheral blood. The receptors stem from a woman aged 50 to 60 with acute or convalescent COVID-19. CDR3s include the opening cysteine and the closing phenylalanine or tryptophan. The order of the fields is V gene, J gene, CDR3 length, D gene, clone size, CDR3 DNA, CDR3 protein. A D gene is named only where the DNA matches it firmly. Some rows have no size entry. The others give once, few or many, or a class for an expanded clone.

TRBV6-5	TRBJ2-7	13	TRBD1	NA	TGTGCCAGCAGAAACCGGGACAGGGTCGAGCAGTACTTC	CASRNRDRVEQYF
TRBV12-5	TRBJ2-3	14	NA	NA	TGTGCTAGTGGTTTGGTACGGAGCACAGATACGCAGTATTTT	CASGLVRSTDTQYF
TRBV6-5	TRBJ2-5	13	NA	NA	TGTGCCAGCAGTTACTCGACAGAAGAGACCCAGTACTTC	CASSYSTEETQYF
TRBV27	TRBJ1-5	15	NA	NA	TGTGCCAGCAACTCAAGGGGCGGCAGGGGTTATCCCCAGCATTTT	CASNSRGGRGYPQHF
TRBV5-5	TRBJ2-1	11	NA	NA	TGTGCCAGCAGCTTAGACAGAGAGCAGTTCTTC	CASSLDREQFF
TRBV5-5	TRBJ2-7	13	NA	NA	TGTGCCAGCAGCTTGGGGGGCTTGGACGAGCAGTACTTC	CASSLGGLDEQYF
TRBV18	TRBJ2-1	16	TRBD2	NA	TGTGCCAGCTCACCTAAACTAGCGGGAGAGGTGGATGAGCAGTTCTTC	CASSPKLAGEVDEQFF
TRBV23-1	TRBJ2-1	16	TRBD2	once	TGCGCCAGCAGTCCATCAGGACTAGCGGGAAGGTATGAGCAGTTCTTC	CASSPSGLAGRYEQFF
TRBV5-1	TRBJ1-2	14	NA	NA	TGCGCCAGCAGCTTGGAGGGTCAGGGTGACGGCTACACCTTC	CASSLEGQGDGYTF
TRBV5-1	TRBJ2-7	14	NA	once	TGCGCCAGCAGCTCGGACAGCCCCCGCAACGAGCAGTACTTC	CASSSDSPRNEQYF
TRBV2	TRBJ2-2	14	TRBD1	NA	TGTGCCAGCAATGGGGACAGGGTCACCGGGGAGCTGTTTTTT	CASNGDRVTGELFF
TRBV30	TRBJ1-3	12	NA	NA	TGTGCCTGCCTAAGCTCTGGAAACACCATATATTTT	CACLSSGNTIYF
TRBV20-1	TRBJ1-2	10	NA	NA	TGCAGTGCTAGTCAGGATGGCTACACCTTC	CSASQDGYTF
TRBV7-6	TRBJ1-6	15	NA	NA	TGTGCCAGCAGCCATAGTTCGCCGAATGGTTCACCCCTCCACTTT	CASSHSSPNGSPLHF
TRBV21-1	TRBJ2-5	9	NA	NA	TGTGCCAGCAGCCCAGGGGCTCACTTC	CASSPGAHF
TRBV5-1	TRBJ1-2	13	NA	few	TGCGCCAGCAGCTTGAACGGGGACTATGGCTACACCTTC	CASSLNGDYGYTF
TRBV7-2	TRBJ2-1	20	TRBD1	NA	TGTGCCAGCAGCTTAGCTAGGGCCGTGGGGACAGATTTCCACTACAATGAGCAGTTCTTC	CASSLARAVGTDFHYNEQFF